The source of this T cell receptor beta chain is a study of blood T cell repertoires in COVID-19. Across the whole study: Sites in the United States, Italy and Spain provided acute and convalescent COVID-19 samples. In each case, the material was cDNA or gDNA derived from T cells, B-cell-depleted T cells, or PBMCs.

Per the germline V gene, CDR1 is SGHTA and CDR2 is FQGNSA. The CDR3 length is 16 residues. Trimming removed 5 bases from V and 5 bases from J; junction bases left unmatched: 12. Original analysis: Amplification of reference gene primers was used by the study to estimate nucleated cell counts. Some clones are missing from TCRdb's copy, which holds only in-frame ones; the method was immunoSEQ multiplex PCR. The V and J calls and the clone size are those of that table, but D and trimming were determined from the DNA. The sample has about 81,000 clones, more than 75% seen once. The receptor's source is a human donor in a cohort sampled during active COVID-19. The rearrangement uses TRBV7-2 and TRBJ2-7, with 10 bases fitting TRBD2. The sample was peripheral blood. The CDR3 region has the DNA TGTGCCAGCAGCCTATCCCCCCTAGCGGGGGTCGACGAGCAGTACTTC. Its translation is CASSLSPLAGVDEQYF.